This TCR beta chain was obtained from a study of T-cell memory formation after mild COVID-19. Using its own MiXCR run on the 5' RACE reads, TCRdb lists one record per CDR3 protein. The repertoire holds about 560,000 distinct CDR3 sequences, with about 20% as singletons. The length of the CDR3 is 17 residues. Per the germline V gene, CDR1 is GTSNPN and CDR2 is SVGIG (reference sequence). The V gene end was trimmed by 1 base and the J gene end by 1 base; junction bases not matched to a gene: 5. The chain combines TRBV30 with TRBJ2-1; 12 positions agree with TRBD1. This TCR derives from an adult woman who had mild COVID-19 (a few samples of this study predate the infection). Cell type and time point are not known. The sample consisted of PBMCs or a T cell subset sorted from them (not recorded which). The CDR3 sequence: CAWSGGTGGRSYNEQFF. CDR3 nucleotides: TGTGCCTGGAGTGGGGGGACAGGGGGCAGGTCCTACAATGAGCAGTTCTTC.